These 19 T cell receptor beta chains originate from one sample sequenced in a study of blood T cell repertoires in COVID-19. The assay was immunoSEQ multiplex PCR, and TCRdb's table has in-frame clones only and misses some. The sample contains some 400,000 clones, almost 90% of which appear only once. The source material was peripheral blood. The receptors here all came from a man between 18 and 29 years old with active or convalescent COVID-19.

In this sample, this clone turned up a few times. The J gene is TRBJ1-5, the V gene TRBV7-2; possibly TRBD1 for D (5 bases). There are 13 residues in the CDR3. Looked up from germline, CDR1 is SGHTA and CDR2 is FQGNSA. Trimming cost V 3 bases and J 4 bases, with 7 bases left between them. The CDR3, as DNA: TGTGCCAGCAGCTTGACAGAGAATCAGCCCCAGCATTTT. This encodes CASSLTENQPQHF.

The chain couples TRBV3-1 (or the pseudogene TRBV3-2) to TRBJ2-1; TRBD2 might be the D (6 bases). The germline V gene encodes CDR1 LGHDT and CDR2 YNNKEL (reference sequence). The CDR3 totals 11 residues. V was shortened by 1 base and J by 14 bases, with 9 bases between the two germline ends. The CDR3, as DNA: TGTGCCAGCAGCCAAGCGGGGGTAGAGTTCTTC. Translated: CASSQAGVEFF.

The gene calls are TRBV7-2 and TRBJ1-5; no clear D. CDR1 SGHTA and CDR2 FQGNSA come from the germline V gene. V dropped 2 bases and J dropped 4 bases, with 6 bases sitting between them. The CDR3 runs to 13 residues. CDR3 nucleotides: TGTGCCAGCAGCTTACTGTTAAATCAGCCCCAGCATTTT. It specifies CASSLLLNQPQHF. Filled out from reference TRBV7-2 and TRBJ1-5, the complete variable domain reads GAGVSQSPSNKVTEKGKDVELRCDPISGHTALYWYRQSLGQGLEFLIYFQGNSAPDKSGLPSDRFSAERTGGSVSTLTIQRTQQEDSAVYLCASSLLLNQPQHFGDGTRLSIL.

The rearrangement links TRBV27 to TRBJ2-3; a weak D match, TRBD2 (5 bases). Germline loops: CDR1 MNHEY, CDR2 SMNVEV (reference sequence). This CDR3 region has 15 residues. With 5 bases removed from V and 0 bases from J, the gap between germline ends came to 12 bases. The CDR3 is CASSRAAASTDTQYF. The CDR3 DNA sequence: TGTGCCAGCAGTCGCGCAGCGGCTAGCACAGATACGCAGTATTTT.

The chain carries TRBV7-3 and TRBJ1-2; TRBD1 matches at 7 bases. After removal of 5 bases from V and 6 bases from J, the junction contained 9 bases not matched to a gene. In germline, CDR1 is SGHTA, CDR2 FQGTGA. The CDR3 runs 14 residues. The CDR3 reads CASSNDRAPDGYTF. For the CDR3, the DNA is TGTGCCAGCAGCAACGACAGGGCTCCCGATGGCTACACCTTC.

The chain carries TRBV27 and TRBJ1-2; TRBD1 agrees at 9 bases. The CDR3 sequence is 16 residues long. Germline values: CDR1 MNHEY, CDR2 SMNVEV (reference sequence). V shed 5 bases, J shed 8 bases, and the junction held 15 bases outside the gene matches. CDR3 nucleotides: TGTGCCAGCAGTCTTATCCCCCCCGGGACAGGGAACGGCTACACCTTC. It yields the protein CASSLIPPGTGNGYTF.

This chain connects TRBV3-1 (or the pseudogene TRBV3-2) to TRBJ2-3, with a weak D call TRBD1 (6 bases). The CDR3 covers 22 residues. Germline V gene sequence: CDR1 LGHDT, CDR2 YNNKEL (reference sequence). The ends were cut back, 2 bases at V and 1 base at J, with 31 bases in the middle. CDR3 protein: CASSQPVRELRGGQKGTDTQYF. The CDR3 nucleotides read TGTGCCAGCAGCCAACCCGTCAGGGAACTTCGTGGGGGCCAGAAAGGCACAGATACGCAGTATTTT.

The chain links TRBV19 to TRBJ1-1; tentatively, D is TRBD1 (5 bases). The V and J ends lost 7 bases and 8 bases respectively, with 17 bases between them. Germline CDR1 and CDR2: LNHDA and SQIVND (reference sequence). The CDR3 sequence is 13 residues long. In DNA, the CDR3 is TGTGCCAGTACTTTCGGTTCAACAGGAGAAGCTTTCTTT. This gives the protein CASTFGSTGEAFF.

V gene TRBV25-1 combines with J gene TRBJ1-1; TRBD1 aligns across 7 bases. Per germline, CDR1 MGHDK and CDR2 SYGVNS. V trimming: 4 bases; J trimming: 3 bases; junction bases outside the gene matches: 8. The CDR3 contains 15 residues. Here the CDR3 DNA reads TGTGCCAGCAGTGGCCGGGACAGACGAGACACTGAAGCTTTCTTT. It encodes CASSGRDRRDTEAFF.

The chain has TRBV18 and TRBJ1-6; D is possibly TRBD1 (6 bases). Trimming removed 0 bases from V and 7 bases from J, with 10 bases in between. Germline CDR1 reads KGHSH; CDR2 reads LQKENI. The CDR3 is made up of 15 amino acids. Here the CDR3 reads CASSPPGGRNSPLHF. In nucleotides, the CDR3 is TGTGCCAGCTCACCACCGGGGGGGCGGAATTCACCCCTCCACTTT.

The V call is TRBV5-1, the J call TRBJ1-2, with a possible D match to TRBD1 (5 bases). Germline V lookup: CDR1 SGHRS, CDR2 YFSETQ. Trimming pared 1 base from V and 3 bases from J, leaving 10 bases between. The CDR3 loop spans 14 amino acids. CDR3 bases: TGCGCCAGCAGCTTGCTACCGGGGGACTATGGCTACACCTTC. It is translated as CASSLLPGDYGYTF.

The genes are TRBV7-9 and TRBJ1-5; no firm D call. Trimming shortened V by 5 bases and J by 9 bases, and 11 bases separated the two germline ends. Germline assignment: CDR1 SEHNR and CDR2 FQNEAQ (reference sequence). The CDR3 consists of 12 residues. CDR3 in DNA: TGTGCCAGCAGCATACCCTCCGGGCCCCAGCATTTT. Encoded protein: CASSIPSGPQHF.

This CDR3 is CASSSRDRVGKLFF. The CDR3 DNA is TGTGCCAGCAGCAGCCGGGACAGGGTGGGAAAACTGTTTTTT. This chain joins TRBV7-9 and TRBJ1-4; 9 bases agree with TRBD1. Trimming at V came to 5 bases and at J to 10 bases, leaving 8 bases not matched to a gene. Germline CDR1 is SEHNR and CDR2 is FQNEAQ (reference sequence). This CDR3 is built from 14 residues.

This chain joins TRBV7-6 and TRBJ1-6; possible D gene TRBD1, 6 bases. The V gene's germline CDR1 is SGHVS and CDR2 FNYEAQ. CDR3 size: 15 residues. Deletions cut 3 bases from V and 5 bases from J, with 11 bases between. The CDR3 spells CASSFGRGNNSPLHF. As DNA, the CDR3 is TGTGCCAGCAGCTTTGGCAGGGGCAATAATTCACCCCTCCACTTT.

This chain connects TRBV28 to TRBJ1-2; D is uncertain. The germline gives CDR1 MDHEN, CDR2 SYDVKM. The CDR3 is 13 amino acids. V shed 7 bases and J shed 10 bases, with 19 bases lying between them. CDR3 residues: CASMEGSTLSYTF. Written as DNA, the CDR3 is TGTGCCAGCATGGAGGGAAGTACTCTATCCTACACCTTC.

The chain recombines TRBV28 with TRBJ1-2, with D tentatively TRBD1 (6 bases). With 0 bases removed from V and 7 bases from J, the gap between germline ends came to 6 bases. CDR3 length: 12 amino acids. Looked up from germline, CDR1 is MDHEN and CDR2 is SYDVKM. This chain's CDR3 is CASSLWGAGYTF. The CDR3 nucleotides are TGTGCCAGCAGTTTATGGGGGGCTGGCTACACCTTC.

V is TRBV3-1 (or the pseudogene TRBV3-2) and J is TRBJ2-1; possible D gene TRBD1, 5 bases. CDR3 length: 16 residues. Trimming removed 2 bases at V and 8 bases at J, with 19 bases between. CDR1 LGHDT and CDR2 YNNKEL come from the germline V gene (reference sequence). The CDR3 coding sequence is TGTGCCAGCAGCCAACAAACGGCCAGGGCATTGGATGAGCAGTTCTTC. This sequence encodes CASSQQTARALDEQFF.

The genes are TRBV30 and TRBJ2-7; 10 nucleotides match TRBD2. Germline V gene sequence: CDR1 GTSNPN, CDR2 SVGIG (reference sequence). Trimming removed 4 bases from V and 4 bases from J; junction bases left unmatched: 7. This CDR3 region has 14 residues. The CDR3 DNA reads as TGTGCCTGGACCTCCAGACTAGCGGGTTACGAGCAGTACTTC. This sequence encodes CAWTSRLAGYEQYF.

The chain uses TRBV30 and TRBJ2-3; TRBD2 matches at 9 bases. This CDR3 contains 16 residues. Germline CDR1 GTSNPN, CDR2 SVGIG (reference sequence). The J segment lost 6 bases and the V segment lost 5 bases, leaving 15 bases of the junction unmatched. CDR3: CAWEPPGGRAADTQYF. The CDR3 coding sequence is TGTGCCTGGGAACCCCCGGGCGGGAGGGCCGCGGATACGCAGTATTTT. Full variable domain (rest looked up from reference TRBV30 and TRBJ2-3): SQTIHQWPATLVQPVGSPLSLECTVEGTSNPNLYWYRQAAGRGLQLLFYSVGIGQISSEVPQNLSASRPQDRQFILSSKKLLLSDSGFYLCAWEPPGGRAADTQYFGPGTRLTVL.